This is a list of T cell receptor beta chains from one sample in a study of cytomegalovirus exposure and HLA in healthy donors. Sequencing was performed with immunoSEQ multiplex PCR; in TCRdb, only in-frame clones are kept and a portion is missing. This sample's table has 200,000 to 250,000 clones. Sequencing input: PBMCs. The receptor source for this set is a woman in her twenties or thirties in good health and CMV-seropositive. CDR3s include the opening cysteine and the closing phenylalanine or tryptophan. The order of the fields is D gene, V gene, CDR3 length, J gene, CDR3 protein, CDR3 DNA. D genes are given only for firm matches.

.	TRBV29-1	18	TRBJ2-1	CSVRTSLFRDSSYNEQFF	TGCAGCGTTAGGACATCTCTCTTCAGGGACTCTTCCTACAATGAGCAGTTCTTC
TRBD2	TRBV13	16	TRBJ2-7	CASSLESQGLSYEQYF	TGTGCCAGCAGCTTAGAATCCCAGGGACTATCCTACGAGCAGTACTTC
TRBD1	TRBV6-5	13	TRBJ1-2	CASGLDRDYGYTF	TGTGCCAGCGGGCTAGACAGGGACTATGGCTACACCTTC
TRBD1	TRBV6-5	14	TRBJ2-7	CASSWGQGPVEQYF	TGTGCCAGCAGTTGGGGACAGGGGCCTGTCGAGCAGTACTTC
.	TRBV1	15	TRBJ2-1	CTSRKAGAPSNEQFF	TGCACCAGCAGGAAAGCGGGGGCGCCTTCCAATGAGCAGTTCTTC
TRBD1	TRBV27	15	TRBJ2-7	CASSSTGTGTYEQYF	TGTGCCAGCAGTTCAACCGGGACAGGGACCTACGAGCAGTACTTC
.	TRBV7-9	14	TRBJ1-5	CASSTYREDQPQHF	TGTGCCAGCAGCACGTACAGGGAAGATCAGCCCCAGCATTTT
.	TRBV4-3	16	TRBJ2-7	CASSQDELASSYEQYF	TGCGCCAGCAGCCAAGACGAGCTAGCGAGCTCCTACGAGCAGTACTTC
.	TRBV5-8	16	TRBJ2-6	CASSLGGHSGANVLTF	TGTGCCAGCAGCTTGGGCGGACATTCTGGGGCCAACGTCCTGACTTTC
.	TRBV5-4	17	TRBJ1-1	CASSFLVQTGWNTEAFF	TGTGCCAGCAGCTTTCTGGTCCAGACAGGATGGAACACTGAAGCTTTCTTT
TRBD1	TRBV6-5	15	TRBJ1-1	CASRKVRGMNTEAFF	TGTGCCAGCAGAAAAGTCAGGGGGATGAACACTGAAGCTTTCTTT
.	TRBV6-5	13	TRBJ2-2	CASSYGQTGELFF	TGTGCCAGCAGTTATGGACAGACCGGGGAGCTGTTTTTT
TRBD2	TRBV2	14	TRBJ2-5	CASSRGLSGETQYF	TGTGCCAGCAGTCGGGGACTATCGGGAGAGACCCAGTACTTC
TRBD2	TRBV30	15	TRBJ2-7	CAWSVRTSGTYEQYF	TGTGCCTGGAGTGTTCGGACTAGCGGGACTTACGAGCAGTACTTC
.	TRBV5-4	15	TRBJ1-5	CASSLIPGRTQPQHF	TGTGCCAGCAGCTTGATCCCCGGAAGGACACAGCCCCAGCATTTT
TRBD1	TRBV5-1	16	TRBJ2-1	CASSLLTGGGSYEQFF	TGCGCCAGCAGCCTTCTAACAGGGGGCGGTTCGTATGAGCAGTTCTTC
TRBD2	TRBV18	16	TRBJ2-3	CASSQGTSGVTDTQYF	TGTGCCAGCTCCCAGGGGACTAGCGGGGTCACAGATACGCAGTATTTT
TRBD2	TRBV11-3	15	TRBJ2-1	CASSSELAGDNEQFF	TGTGCCAGCAGCTCCGAACTAGCGGGGGACAATGAGCAGTTCTTC
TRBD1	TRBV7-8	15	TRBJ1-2	CASSVQGGMDYGYTF	TGTGCCAGCAGCGTCCAGGGGGGTATGGACTATGGCTACACCTTC
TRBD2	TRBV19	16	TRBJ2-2	CASIRSGRGSSGELFF	TGTGCCAGTATCCGGAGCGGGAGGGGCTCTTCCGGGGAGCTGTTTTTT
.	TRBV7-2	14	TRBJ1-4	CASSFDSRNEKLFF	TGTGCCAGCAGCTTCGACAGTCGTAATGAAAAACTGTTTTTT
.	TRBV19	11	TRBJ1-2	CASSGFLMYTF	TGTGCCAGTAGCGGGTTTTTGATGTACACCTTC
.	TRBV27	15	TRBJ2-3	CASSLMGGSTDTQYF	TGTGCCAGCAGTTTAATGGGGGGAAGCACAGATACGCAGTATTTT
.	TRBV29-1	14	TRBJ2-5	CSVLGVGAGETQYF	TGCAGCGTTCTTGGGGTGGGGGCAGGGGAGACCCAGTACTTC
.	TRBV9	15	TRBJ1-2	CASSVARQGKYGYTF	TGTGCCAGCAGCGTAGCCAGGCAGGGAAAATATGGCTACACCTTC
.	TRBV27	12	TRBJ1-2	CASSPRGYGYTF	TGTGCCAGCAGTCCCAGGGGCTATGGCTACACCTTC
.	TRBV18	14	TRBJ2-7	CASSPAGLSYEQYF	TGTGCCAGCTCACCCGCGGGCCTCTCCTACGAGCAGTACTTC
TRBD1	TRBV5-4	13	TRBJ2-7	CASSWDRVHEQYF	TGTGCCAGCAGCTGGGACAGGGTCCACGAGCAGTACTTC
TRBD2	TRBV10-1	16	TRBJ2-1	CASSSSLAGVWNEQFF	TGCGCCAGCAGCTCCTCACTAGCGGGAGTTTGGAATGAGCAGTTCTTC
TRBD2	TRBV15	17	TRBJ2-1	CATSRAGGRGIYNEQFF	TGTGCCACCAGCAGAGCGGGGGGGAGGGGGATATACAATGAGCAGTTCTTC
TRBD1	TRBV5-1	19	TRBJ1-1	CASSLAPRQGADMNTEAFF	TGCGCCAGCAGCTTGGCCCCCCGACAGGGGGCCGACATGAACACTGAAGCTTTCTTT
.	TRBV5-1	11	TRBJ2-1	CASSLQYEQFF	TGCGCCAGCAGTCTTCAGTATGAGCAGTTCTTC
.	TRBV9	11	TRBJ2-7	CASSLSDEQYF	TGTGCCAGCAGTTTGAGCGACGAGCAGTACTTC
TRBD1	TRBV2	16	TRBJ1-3	CASSLTGQIAGNTIYF	TGTGCCAGCAGCCTGACAGGGCAAATCGCTGGAAACACCATATATTTT
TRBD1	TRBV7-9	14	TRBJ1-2	CASSLGQGLYGYTF	TGTGCCAGCAGCTTGGGACAGGGGCTCTATGGCTACACCTTC
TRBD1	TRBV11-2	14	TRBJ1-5	CASSGGQGNQPQHF	TGTGCCAGCAGCGGTGGACAGGGCAATCAGCCCCAGCATTTT
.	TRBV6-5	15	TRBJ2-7	CASSYDRPHSYEQYF	TGTGCCAGCAGTTACGACAGGCCGCATTCCTACGAGCAGTACTTC
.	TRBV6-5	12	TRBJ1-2	CASSAQDYGYTF	TGTGCCAGCAGTGCCCAGGACTATGGCTACACCTTC
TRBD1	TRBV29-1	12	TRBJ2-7	CSGRDRVYEQYF	TGCAGCGGCCGGGACAGGGTCTACGAGCAGTACTTC
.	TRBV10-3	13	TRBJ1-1	CAIRDSRDTEAFF	TGTGCCATCAGGGACTCTCGGGACACAGAAGCTTTCTTT
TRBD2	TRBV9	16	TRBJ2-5	CASSVGSGGPQETQYF	TGTGCCAGCAGCGTAGGTAGCGGGGGGCCTCAAGAGACCCAGTACTTC
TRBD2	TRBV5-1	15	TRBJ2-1	CASSPGLAGDNEQFF	TGCGCCAGCAGCCCGGGACTAGCGGGGGACAATGAGCAGTTCTTC
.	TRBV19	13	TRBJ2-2	CASSWGHTGELFF	TGTGCCAGTAGTTGGGGCCACACCGGGGAGCTGTTTTTT
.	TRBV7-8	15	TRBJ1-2	CASSLVPGDVYGYTF	TGTGCCAGCAGCTTAGTCCCAGGGGATGTTTATGGCTACACCTTC
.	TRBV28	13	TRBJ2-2	CAAWQGDTGELFF	TGTGCCGCGTGGCAGGGCGACACCGGGGAGCTGTTTTTT
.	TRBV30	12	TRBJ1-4	CAWGGSYEKLFF	TGTGCCTGGGGTGGGAGTTATGAAAAACTGTTTTTT
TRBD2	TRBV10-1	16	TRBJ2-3	CASSGELAGSTDTQYF	TGCGCCAGCAGTGGAGAGCTAGCGGGTTCCACAGATACGCAGTATTTT
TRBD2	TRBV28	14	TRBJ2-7	CASRGTSFSYEQYF	TGTGCCAGCAGGGGGACTAGCTTCTCCTACGAGCAGTACTTC
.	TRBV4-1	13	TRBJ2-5	CASRGQTQETQYF	TGCGCCAGCAGAGGACAGACCCAAGAGACCCAGTACTTC
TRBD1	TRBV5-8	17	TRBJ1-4	CASSTDRGGATNEKLFF	TGTGCCAGCAGCACAGACAGGGGGGGGGCAACTAATGAAAAACTGTTTTTT
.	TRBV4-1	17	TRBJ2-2	CASSQPWAQGATGELFF	TGCGCCAGCAGCCAACCCTGGGCACAGGGAGCCACCGGGGAGCTGTTTTTT
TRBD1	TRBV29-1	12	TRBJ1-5	CSARTGDQPQHF	TGCAGCGCCAGGACAGGGGATCAGCCCCAGCATTTT
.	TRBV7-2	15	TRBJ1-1	CASSLVAGSNTEAFF	TGTGCCAGCAGCTTAGTGGCGGGGTCGAACACTGAAGCTTTCTTT
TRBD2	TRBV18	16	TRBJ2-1	CASSPLSGGTAGEQFF	TGTGCCAGCTCACCACTAAGCGGGGGGACTGCGGGGGAGCAGTTCTTC
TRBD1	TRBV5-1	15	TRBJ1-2	CASSFRTGWDNGYTF	TGCGCCAGCAGCTTTAGGACAGGGTGGGATAATGGCTACACCTTC
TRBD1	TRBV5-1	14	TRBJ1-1	CASTNQGGPTEAFF	TGCGCCAGCACAAACCAGGGGGGCCCCACTGAAGCTTTCTTT
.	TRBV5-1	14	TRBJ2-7	CASSLNRPDYEQYF	TGCGCCAGCAGCTTGAACAGGCCAGACTACGAGCAGTACTTC
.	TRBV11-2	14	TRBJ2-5	CASSGQGYQETQYF	TGTGCCAGCAGCGGCCAGGGTTACCAAGAGACCCAGTACTTC
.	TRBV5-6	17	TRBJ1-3	CASSWGPTGSSGNTIYF	TGTGCCAGCAGCTGGGGGCCCACAGGGTCCTCTGGAAACACCATATATTTT